The clone carrying this T cell receptor beta chain is labeled medium-sized. The data belong to a study of tumor-infiltrating lymphocytes in oesophageal squamous cell carcinoma. This CDR3 region has 13 residues. Germline CDR1 reads MNHNS; CDR2 reads SASEGT. Trimming removed 2 bases from V and 11 bases from J, with 13 bases in between. MiXCR was run by TCRdb on the PCR reads, yielding one entry per CDR3 protein. The repertoire includes approximately 12,000 distinct CDR3 sequences, about 60% of them detected once, and roughly 30% sits in the top ten. The J gene is TRBJ1-5, the V gene TRBV6-1; no definite D call. The sequenced sample was esophageal tumor tissue. This clonotype was sampled from a male donor with esophageal squamous cell carcinoma. DNA of the CDR3: TGTGCCAGCAGTGAAAGGACTGCAATATCCCAGCATTTT. Translation gives CASSERTAISQHF.